This record covers a single TCR beta chain. The source of the sample is a study of blood T cells in healthy people across ages. A second roughly 7 to 11 cycle PCR used barcoded and J-beta primers. TCRdb recomputed calls from the 5' RACE reads with MiXCR, one row per CDR3 protein. This table holds 600,000 or so distinct CDR3 sequences, around 21% found once. The V and J ends lost 1 base and 7 bases, in that order; junction bases with no gene match: 6. This CDR3 comprises 15 residues. Per germline, CDR1 SGHKS and CDR2 YYEKEE (reference sequence). The chain combines TRBV5-5 with TRBJ2-7; 12 bases line up with TRBD1. The TCR was taken from a man in his 70s in good health. Material for sequencing was blood. The CDR3 nucleotides are TGTGCCAGCAGCTTGAAAGGGACAGGGGGCTTTGAGCAGTACTTC. This codes for CASSLKGTGGFEQYF. Drawing the rest from reference TRBV5-5 and TRBJ2-7, the complete variable domain is DAGVTQSPTHLIKTRGQQVTLRCSPISGHKSVSWYQQVLGQGPQFIFQYYEKEERGRGNFPDRFSARQFPNYSSELNVNALLLGDSALYLCASSLKGTGGFEQYFGPGTRLTVT.